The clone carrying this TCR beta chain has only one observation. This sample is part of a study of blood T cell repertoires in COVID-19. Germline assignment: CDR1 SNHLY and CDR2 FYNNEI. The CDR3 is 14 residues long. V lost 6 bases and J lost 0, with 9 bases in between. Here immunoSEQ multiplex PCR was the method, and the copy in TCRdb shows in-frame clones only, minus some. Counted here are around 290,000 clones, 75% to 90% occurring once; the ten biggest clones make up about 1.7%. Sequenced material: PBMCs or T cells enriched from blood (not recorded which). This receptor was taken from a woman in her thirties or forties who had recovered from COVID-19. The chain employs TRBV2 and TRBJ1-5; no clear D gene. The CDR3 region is CASRPGGSNQPQHF. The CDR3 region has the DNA TGTGCCAGCAGGCCTGGCGGTAGCAATCAGCCCCAGCATTTT.